The rows below give T cell receptor beta chains drawn from one sample of a study of CD8 T cells in Susac syndrome. Via MiXCR, TCRdb re-called the immunoSEQ multiplex PCR reads, giving one row per CDR3 protein. Here the sample spans over 100,000 distinct CDR3 sequences, around 93% being singletons. The sequenced sample was CD8+ T cells from PBMCs. The origin of the receptors is a human donor in good health. Both conserved end residues are part of each CDR3. D genes are given only for firm matches. Size is stated for part of the rows, as once, few or many counts, or as a class when the clone is expanded.

CDR3nt: TGCGCCAGCAGCTTGGATCACAGTTGGAACAATGAGCAGTTCTTC
CDR3aa: CASSLDHSWNNEQFF
j_gene: TRBJ2-1
abundance: NA
v_gene: TRBV5-1
d_gene: NA

CDR3nt: TGTGCCAGCAGGGGACAGGGCTCCTCTGGGGCCAACGTCCTGACTTTC
CDR3aa: CASRGQGSSGANVLTF
j_gene: TRBJ2-6
abundance: NA
v_gene: TRBV6-1
d_gene: TRBD1

CDR3nt: TGTGCCAGTAGTATAGGTAGCGGCCGGTACACCGGGGAGCTGTTTTTT
CDR3aa: CASSIGSGRYTGELFF
j_gene: TRBJ2-2
abundance: NA
v_gene: TRBV19
d_gene: NA

CDR3nt: TGTGCCAGCAGTCATATTCCGGGACAGGGGAATCAGCCCCAGCATTTT
CDR3aa: CASSHIPGQGNQPQHF
j_gene: TRBJ1-5
abundance: NA
v_gene: TRBV2
d_gene: TRBD1

CDR3nt: TGCAGTGCTAGAACGGGGGCGAGTTACGAGCAGTACTTC
CDR3aa: CSARTGASYEQYF
j_gene: TRBJ2-7
abundance: NA
v_gene: TRBV20-1
d_gene: NA

CDR3nt: TGTGCCAGCAGCTTAGGGACGACAGATGGCTACACCTTC
CDR3aa: CASSLGTTDGYTF
j_gene: TRBJ1-2
abundance: NA
v_gene: TRBV7-2
d_gene: NA

CDR3nt: TGTGCCAGCAGCTTAGCCCCAGGGGGCACTGAAGCTTTCTTT
CDR3aa: CASSLAPGGTEAFF
j_gene: TRBJ1-1
abundance: NA
v_gene: TRBV7-6
d_gene: TRBD1

CDR3nt: TGTGCCAGCTCCCAGGGGCCCTATGGCTACACCTTC
CDR3aa: CASSQGPYGYTF
j_gene: TRBJ1-2
abundance: few
v_gene: TRBV6-2/TRBV6-3
d_gene: NA

CDR3nt: TGTGCCAGCTCACCAATCAGCGTTTACGAGCAGTACTTC
CDR3aa: CASSPISVYEQYF
j_gene: TRBJ2-7
abundance: NA
v_gene: TRBV18
d_gene: NA

CDR3nt: TGCGCCAGCAGTCAAACAGCGGACGGTCTGAGCTCCTACGAGCAGTACTTC
CDR3aa: CASSQTADGLSSYEQYF
j_gene: TRBJ2-7
abundance: NA
v_gene: TRBV23-1
d_gene: NA

CDR3nt: TGTGCCAGCAGCCTCAGGGTTAGGACCGGGGAGCTGTTTTTT
CDR3aa: CASSLRVRTGELFF
j_gene: TRBJ2-2
abundance: NA
v_gene: TRBV5-6
d_gene: NA

CDR3nt: TGCAGTGCTTCCCGGGCCCCGAACACTGAAGCTTTCTTT
CDR3aa: CSASRAPNTEAFF
j_gene: TRBJ1-1
abundance: once
v_gene: TRBV20-1
d_gene: NA

CDR3nt: TGTGCCAGCTCGCAGCAACGAGGCACCGGGGAGCTGTTTTTT
CDR3aa: CASSQQRGTGELFF
j_gene: TRBJ2-2
abundance: NA
v_gene: TRBV18
d_gene: NA

CDR3nt: TGTGCCAGCAGCGTAGAAAGTCTAAACACTGAAGCTTTCTTT
CDR3aa: CASSVESLNTEAFF
j_gene: TRBJ1-1
abundance: NA
v_gene: TRBV9
d_gene: NA

CDR3nt: TGCAGTGCTCACGGACAGGGTAGAGATCAGCCCCAGCATTTT
CDR3aa: CSAHGQGRDQPQHF
j_gene: TRBJ1-5
abundance: NA
v_gene: TRBV20-1
d_gene: TRBD1

CDR3nt: TGTGCCAGCAGTTGGACAGGCCTCGGCCCCCAGCATTTT
CDR3aa: CASSWTGLGPQHF
j_gene: TRBJ1-5
abundance: NA
v_gene: TRBV6-2/TRBV6-3
d_gene: TRBD1

CDR3nt: TGTGCCTGGAGTGTTCTACTCGGGCTAGGCACTGAAGCTTTCTTT
CDR3aa: CAWSVLLGLGTEAFF
j_gene: TRBJ1-1
abundance: NA
v_gene: TRBV30
d_gene: NA

CDR3nt: TGCGCCAGCAGCCAATCCCTAGACAGGGACTCTGGAAACACCATATATTTT
CDR3aa: CASSQSLDRDSGNTIYF
j_gene: TRBJ1-3
abundance: NA
v_gene: TRBV4-3
d_gene: TRBD1

CDR3nt: TGTGCCAGCAGTTACCGGGGGCGTACCCTTGGAGGCTATGGCTACACCTTC
CDR3aa: CASSYRGRTLGGYGYTF
j_gene: TRBJ1-2
abundance: NA
v_gene: TRBV6-2/TRBV6-3
d_gene: NA

CDR3nt: TGCGCCAGCAGCTTGGTGGTTCTCAGTGAAGCTTTCTTT
CDR3aa: CASSLVVLSEAFF
j_gene: TRBJ1-1
abundance: NA
v_gene: TRBV5-1
d_gene: NA

CDR3nt: TGTGCCAGCAGCCCCCCCTTGCTAGCGGCGACCTACGAGCAGTACTTC
CDR3aa: CASSPPLLAATYEQYF
j_gene: TRBJ2-7
abundance: NA
v_gene: TRBV3-1
d_gene: TRBD2

CDR3nt: TGCAGTGTTGCGGGATCGTGGAATGAGCAGTTCTTC
CDR3aa: CSVAGSWNEQFF
j_gene: TRBJ2-1
abundance: NA
v_gene: TRBV20-1
d_gene: NA

CDR3nt: TGCGCCAGCAGCGAGACTAGCGGGGGGACGACTAACACCGGGGAGCTGTTTTTT
CDR3aa: CASSETSGGTTNTGELFF
j_gene: TRBJ2-2
abundance: NA
v_gene: TRBV5-1
d_gene: TRBD2

CDR3nt: TGTGCCAGTAGTATGGACAGACGGGGGATAGCTTTCTTT
CDR3aa: CASSMDRRGIAFF
j_gene: TRBJ1-1
abundance: NA
v_gene: TRBV19
d_gene: NA